Shown below are 16 T cell receptor beta chains from a single sample sequenced in a study of blood T cell repertoires in COVID-19. The method was immunoSEQ multiplex PCR; TCRdb's version includes in-frame clones alone and lacks a portion of them. Here the sample spans over 150,000 clones, more than 70% being singletons. Sequenced sample: peripheral blood. The receptors derive from a young man with active or convalescent COVID-19.

V usage is TRBV11-2 and J usage is TRBJ1-1, with TRBD1 as a possible D gene (6 bases). Trimming stripped 1 base from V and 5 bases from J, with 14 bases between. The germline V gene encodes CDR1 SGHAT and CDR2 FQNNGV. The CDR3 contains 15 residues. CDR3 sequence reads: CASSLGARGATEAFF. CDR3 bases: TGTGCCAGCAGCTTAGGAGCTCGGGGGGCTACTGAAGCTTTCTTT.

In DNA, the CDR3 is TGTGCCAGTAGTCAGGGACAGGGTGAAGCTTTCTTT. It encodes CASSQGQGEAFF. The rearrangement joins TRBV19 to TRBJ1-1; 9 nucleotides match TRBD1. V shed 5 bases, J shed 7 bases, and the junction held 2 bases outside the gene matches. CDR3 size: 12 residues. The germline CDR1 and CDR2 sequences are LNHDA and SQIVND (reference sequence). Full variable domain (rest looked up from reference TRBV19 and TRBJ1-1): DGGITQSPKYLFRKEGQNVTLSCEQNLNHDAMYWYRQDPGQGLRLIYYSQIVNDFQKGDIAEGYSVSREKKESFPLTVTSAQKNPTAFYLCASSQGQGEAFFGQGTRLTVV.

About this clone itself: This same CDR3 is encoded by further DNA sequences in the sample. This sequence joins TRBV19 and TRBJ2-7; TRBD1 matches at 7 bases. Per the germline V gene, CDR1 is LNHDA and CDR2 is SQIVND (reference sequence). The CDR3 has 14 amino acids. The J segment lost 2 bases and the V segment lost 3 bases, leaving 4 bases of the junction unmatched. The CDR3 sequence is CASSIQGGTYEQYF. The DNA of the CDR3 is TGTGCCAGTAGTATCCAAGGGGGCACCTACGAGCAGTACTTC.

The gene calls are TRBV5-1 and TRBJ2-1; 9 bases map to TRBD1. V lost 4 bases to trimming and J lost 4 bases; unmatched junction nucleotides: 6. The CDR3 sequence is 15 residues long. CDR1 and CDR2 from the germline V gene are SGHRS and YFSETQ. The CDR3 here is CASSAGTGNYNEQFF. CDR3 coding DNA: TGCGCCAGCAGCGCCGGGACAGGGAATTACAATGAGCAGTTCTTC.

This clone showed up just a few times. V usage is TRBV7-6 and J usage is TRBJ1-4; 9 bases are a match to TRBD1. Germline V gene lookup returns CDR1 SGHVS and CDR2 FNYEAQ. This CDR3 spans 16 amino acids. After removal of 5 bases from V and 6 bases from J, the junction contained 10 bases not matched to a gene. The CDR3 protein is CASSNRDGTGYEKLFF. The CDR3 DNA is TGTGCCAGCAGCAACAGGGACGGGACAGGGTATGAAAAACTGTTTTTT.

V is TRBV6-6 and J is TRBJ2-3, with D possibly being TRBD2 (5 bases). The length of the CDR3 is 11 residues. Trimming took off 7 bases at V and 14 bases at J, with 16 bases between the two ends. The V gene's germline CDR1 is MNHNY and CDR2 SVGAGI (reference sequence). CDR3 nucleotide sequence: TGTGCCAGCACCAGCGCGGGCCACCTGTATTTT. Translating gives CASTSAGHLYF.

The gene calls are TRBV6-6 and TRBJ2-1, with D possibly being TRBD2 (5 bases). CDR3 length: 15 residues. From germline, CDR1 is MNHNY and CDR2 SVGAGI (reference sequence). V shed 7 bases and J shed 0 bases, with 13 bases lying between them. The CDR3 DNA reads as TGTGCCAGCAACGAGGGAGTTAGCTCCTACAATGAGCAGTTCTTC. As protein: CASNEGVSSYNEQFF.

The chain joins TRBV4-1 to TRBJ2-7, with 10 bases that match TRBD1. Germline CDR1 is MGHRA and CDR2 is YSYEKL. J gave up 3 bases and V 4 bases, and 6 bases lay outside the gene matches. This CDR3 comprises 15 residues. The CDR3 spells CASSPRDRGNYEQYF. The CDR3 DNA reads TGCGCCAGCAGCCCCCGGGACAGGGGTAACTACGAGCAGTACTTC.

The chain is built from TRBV18 and TRBJ1-5; D is ambiguous. Per the germline V gene, CDR1 is KGHSH and CDR2 is LQKENI. The CDR3 is made up of 16 amino acids. Trimming stripped 2 bases from V and 3 bases from J, with 14 bases between. The DNA of the CDR3 is TGTGCCAGCTCACCATCTCAACACGGGTCCAATCAGCCCCAGCATTTT. Translated: CASSPSQHGSNQPQHF.

This rearrangement joins TRBV5-7 to TRBJ1-4; 7 nucleotides align to TRBD1. TRBV5-7 is noted as an ORF with a role that remains uncertain. V shed 6 bases and J 3 bases; nucleotides not matched to a gene: 8. The CDR3 length is 15 residues. Here the CDR3 DNA reads TGTGCCAGCAAAGACAGGGTTAGGGCTAATGAAAAACTGTTTTTT. Residues: CASKDRVRANEKLFF.

The chain is built from TRBV24-1 and TRBJ2-3; 8 nucleotides match TRBD1. The junction had 5 bases not matched to a gene; V was cut back by 0 bases and J by 1 base. The CDR3 has 17 amino acids. In germline, CDR1 is KGHDR, CDR2 SFDVKD. CDR3 region: CATSDLRAGGGTDTQYF. Here the CDR3 DNA reads TGTGCCACCAGTGATTTGCGGGCAGGGGGCGGCACAGATACGCAGTATTTT.

The chain is built from TRBV5-1 and TRBJ2-3, with 8 bases aligning to TRBD1. V shed 4 bases, J shed 5 bases, and the junction held 9 bases outside the gene matches. The CDR3 extends over 15 amino acids. Germline V lookup: CDR1 SGHRS, CDR2 YFSETQ. The CDR3 loop is CASSMDFRGRDTQYF. The CDR3 DNA reads TGCGCCAGCAGCATGGATTTCAGGGGGCGAGATACGCAGTATTTT.

The gene calls are TRBV6-5 and TRBJ1-1; a possible D gene is TRBD1 (5 bases). The CDR3 has 13 residues. Germline V gene lookup returns CDR1 MNHEY and CDR2 SVGAGI. V dropped 8 bases and J dropped 5 bases, with 15 bases sitting between them. The CDR3, as DNA: TGTGCCAGCTCCTCGCAGGGTCGAACTGAAGCTTTCTTT. This sequence encodes CASSSQGRTEAFF.

V gene TRBV21-1 combines with J gene TRBJ2-7; the D call TRBD1 from the table was never checked on the DNA. TRBV21-1 is listed as a pseudogene. CDR3 length: 17 amino acids. The CDR3 region has the DNA TGTGCCAGCAGCAGGAGGGGAGACGACAGGGGAACCTACGAGCAGTACTTC. Translation gives CASSRRGDDRGTYEQYF.

The rearrangement joins TRBV2 to TRBJ2-3, with 10 nucleotides matching TRBD1. Trimming took 5 bases from V and 2 from J; bases not matched to a gene: 4. CDR3 size: 15 residues. The germline CDR1 and CDR2 sequences are SNHLY and FYNNEI. This CDR3 is CASSSDRGPTDTQYF. DNA of the CDR3: TGTGCCAGCAGTTCTGACAGGGGGCCCACAGATACGCAGTATTTT.

This clone was found a few times. This rearrangement joins TRBV7-2 to TRBJ1-6; D is perhaps TRBD1 (6 bases). The CDR3 sequence is 15 residues long. Between the trimmed V and J ends, which lost 2 bases and 5 bases, there was a span of 10 bases. Germline lookup yields CDR1 SGHTA and CDR2 FQGNSA. The CDR3 spells CASSLIRGDNSPLHF. CDR3 bases: TGTGCCAGCAGCTTAATCAGGGGAGATAATTCACCCCTCCACTTT.